Presented here are 4 T cell receptor beta chains from one specimen sequenced in a study of graft-versus-host responses after intestinal transplantation. Profiled with immunoSEQ multiplex PCR; TCRdb holds only in-frame clones, not every one. The sample lists tens of thousands of clones, around 90% occurring once. Graft tissue was processed to release intraepithelial and lamina propria lymphocytes. The sample consisted of ileum tissue, taken more than 350 days after transplant. The receptors shown here come from a human patient who received an intestinal transplant, so some T cells may come from the graft donor.

Only one count was recorded for this clone. The V call is TRBV6-1, the J call TRBJ2-3; TRBD1 might be the D (5 bases). This CDR3 has 11 amino acids. CDR1 is MNHNS, CDR2 SASEGT, per germline. Trimming cost V 6 bases and J 8 bases, with 9 bases left between them. Written as DNA, the CDR3 is TGTGCCAGCAGCTTAGGGGTTACGCAGTATTTT. It encodes CASSLGVTQYF.

The gene calls are TRBV2 and TRBJ2-7; a possible D gene is TRBD2 (6 bases). This CDR3 has 15 residues. The germline V gene has CDR1 SNHLY and CDR2 FYNNEI. The ends were cut back, 4 bases at V and 5 bases at J, with 18 bases in the middle. The CDR3 sequence: CASSVRERSYDEQYF. The CDR3 bases are TGTGCCAGCAGTGTTCGGGAGAGGAGCTACGACGAGCAGTACTTC.

The rearrangement uses TRBV18 and TRBJ2-7; D gene uncertain. V lost 5 bases and J 4 bases, leaving 6 bases between the germline ends. This CDR3 has 11 residues. Germline CDR1 reads KGHSH; CDR2 reads LQKENI. In DNA form, the CDR3 reads TGTGCCAGCTCAGGGCAATACGAGCAGTACTTC. Translating it yields CASSGQYEQYF.

The chain combines TRBV5-1 with TRBJ1-4; D is unclear. V was trimmed by 2 bases and J by 5 bases, leaving 7 bases between them. The CDR3 is 13 residues long. Per the germline V gene, CDR1 is SGHRS and CDR2 is YFSETQ. In DNA form, the CDR3 reads TGCGCCAGCAGCTTCATCAGGAATGAAAAACTGTTTTTT. Encoded protein: CASSFIRNEKLFF. The entire variable domain, with the rest obtained from reference TRBV5-1 and TRBJ1-4, is as follows: KAGVTQTPRYLIKTRGQQVTLSCSPISGHRSVSWYQQTPGQGLQFLFEYFSETQRNKGNFPGRFSGRQFSNSRSEMNVSTLELGDSALYLCASSFIRNEKLFFGSGTQLSVL.